Listed here are 25 T cell receptor beta chains from one sample, sequenced in a study of post-analysis software for immune sequencing data. Study findings and constraints: Four to six TRBV segments appeared more often in patients than in controls, and TRBV5-6, TRBV5-1 and TRBV20-1 were among these.

The antigens of these receptors remain unknown. Unique molecular identifiers featured in each of the TCR beta cDNA libraries. From the PCR reads, TCRdb called clonotypes with MiXCR, one entry per CDR3 protein. The sample comprises roughly 540,000 distinct CDR3 sequences, roughly 34% of which are singletons, and 4.5% to 7.5% rests with the top ten. Specimen: blood. Receptor source: a girl between 2 and 17 years old with multiple sclerosis.

The chain carries TRBV10-3 and TRBJ2-5; D is uncertain. CDR1 ENHRY and CDR2 SYGVKD come from the germline V gene. The ends were cut back, 0 bases at V and 2 bases at J, with 10 bases in the middle. There are 15 residues in the CDR3. This CDR3 is CAISESVGQQETQYF. CDR3 in DNA: TGTGCCATCAGTGAGTCAGTGGGTCAGCAAGAGACCCAGTACTTC.

This clonotype was seen a handful of times. The chain uses TRBV5-4 and TRBJ1-2; maybe TRBD1 (6 bases). Germline V gene data show CDR1 as SGHNT and CDR2 as YYREEE (reference sequence). The CDR3 runs 15 residues. The V end lost 0 bases, the J end lost 5 bases, and 14 bases lay between the germline ends. The CDR3 DNA reads as TGTGCCAGCAGCTTGGAGGGGGGCGCGAGATATGGCTACACCTTC. This encodes CASSLEGGARYGYTF. The complete variable domain, with remaining parts taken from reference TRBV5-4 and TRBJ1-2, reads ETGVTQSPTHLIKTRGQQVTLRCSSQSGHNTVSWYQQALGQGPQFIFQYYREEENGRGNFPPRFSGLQFPNYSSELNVNALELDDSALYLCASSLEGGARYGYTFGSGTRLTVV.

This clonotype was recorded a few times. This chain connects TRBV19 to TRBJ1-5; 8 nucleotides match TRBD1. The V gene end was trimmed by 6 bases and the J gene end by 7 bases; junction bases not matched to a gene: 5. Germline CDR1 and CDR2: LNHDA and SQIVND (reference sequence). The CDR3 loop spans 13 amino acids. The DNA for the CDR3 is TGTGCCAGTAGCCAGGGGGCAGGACAGCCCCAGCATTTT. Encoded protein: CASSQGAGQPQHF.

This clonotype came up a few times. The J gene is TRBJ1-2, the V gene TRBV7-2; a possible D gene is TRBD1 (6 bases). V lost 5 bases and J lost 6, with 19 bases in between. Germline V CDR1 and CDR2: SGHTA, FQGNSA. The CDR3 totals 15 residues. CDR3 protein: CASSRDGDTSNGYTF. The CDR3 nucleotides read TGTGCCAGCAGCCGCGACGGGGACACCTCTAATGGCTACACCTTC.

This chain connects TRBV7-9 to TRBJ1-5; perhaps TRBD1 as D (5 bases). V was pared by 1 base and J by 5 bases, with 6 bases between. Germline-derived CDR1 and CDR2 are SEHNR and FQNEAQ (reference sequence). The CDR3 runs 13 residues. The CDR3: CASSLDRYQPQHF. Written as DNA, the CDR3 is TGTGCCAGCAGCTTAGACAGGTATCAGCCCCAGCATTTT.

The gene calls are TRBV12-3 or TRBV12-4 and TRBJ2-1, with D possibly being TRBD1 or TRBD2 (5 bases each). Deletions cut 7 bases from V and 10 bases from J, with 20 bases between. The CDR3 contains 14 residues. The CDR3 sequence: CASNPGTAPYEQFF. Written as DNA, the CDR3 is TGTGCCAGCAACCCCGGGACGGCTCCCTACGAGCAGTTCTTC.

This chain uses TRBV7-8 with TRBJ1-5, with D possibly being TRBD1 (5 bases). This CDR3 has 15 amino acids. Per the germline V gene, CDR1 is SGHVS and CDR2 is FQNEAQ. Trimming left V 5 bases short and J 6 bases short, with 17 bases between. The CDR3 DNA reads TGTGCCAGCAGCCCGCAGGGTTCCCCTAGTCAGCCCCAGCATTTT. Translating gives CASSPQGSPSQPQHF.

This chain links TRBV29-1 with TRBJ1-4; D perhaps matches TRBD1 (5 bases). This CDR3 has 13 residues. CDR1 is SQVTM, CDR2 ANQGSEA, per germline. V dropped 3 bases and J dropped 8 bases, with 13 bases sitting between them. In DNA, the CDR3 is TGCAGCGTTGAGGGGCAGGGAAGAGAAAAACTGTTTTTT. Its protein is CSVEGQGREKLFF.

The sample holds a few counts of this clonotype. One end of the junction fails to match germline, which may point to a read error. This chain uses TRBV7-7 with TRBJ2-3, with D possibly being TRBD2 (6 bases). The germline V gene encodes CDR1 SSHAT and CDR2 FNYEAQ (reference sequence). This CDR3 region has 14 residues. In DNA form, the CDR3 reads TGTGCTAGCAGCTTAGATGGGGGGAAGGATACGCAGTATTTT. Its translation is CASSLDGGKDTQYF.

This clonotype has only a few counts. CDR3 coding DNA: TGTGCCAGCAGTTACTCGTTTCTATTTGGCGCCGGGGAGCTGTTTTTT. This encodes CASSYSFLFGAGELFF. The V and J genes are TRBV6-5 and TRBJ2-2; no clear D. The CDR3 sequence is 16 residues long. CDR1 is MNHEY and CDR2 is SVGAGI in the germline V gene. V dropped 0 bases and J dropped 6 bases, with 14 bases sitting between them.

The rearrangement uses TRBV6-5 and TRBJ2-3; D is uncertain. V lost 9 bases to trimming and J lost 6 bases, with 10 bases between them. Germline CDR1 and CDR2: MNHEY and SVGAGI. The CDR3 sequence is 11 residues long. The CDR3 sequence is CASRRDDTQYF. The CDR3 DNA follows: TGTGCCAGTCGCCGAGACGATACGCAGTATTTT.

The chain joins TRBV5-1 to TRBJ2-7, with 8 positions matching TRBD1. Germline values: CDR1 SGHRS, CDR2 YFSETQ. The length of the CDR3 is 16 residues. Losses at the gene ends were 0 bases for V and 3 bases for J; bases not matched to a gene: 8. The CDR3 region has the DNA TGCGCCAGCAGCTTGGGGCAGGGGGCGCGTCTCTACGAGCAGTACTTC. Translation gives CASSLGQGARLYEQYF.

This clonotype was picked up a small number of times. V is TRBV4-1 and J is TRBJ1-1; a possible D gene is TRBD1 (6 bases). Deletions cut 7 bases from V and 0 bases from J, with 12 bases between. Germline CDR1 MGHRA, CDR2 YSYEKL. This CDR3 has 14 amino acids. The chain's CDR3 is CASNGGGVNTEAFF. CDR3 in DNA: TGCGCCAGCAACGGAGGGGGGGTGAACACTGAAGCTTTCTTT.

The gene calls are TRBV28 and TRBJ1-6, with 11 bases aligning to TRBD1. Germline V lookup: CDR1 MDHEN, CDR2 SYDVKM. Unmatched junction bases numbered 13, after V lost 5 bases and J lost 10 bases. This CDR3 spans 17 amino acids. This CDR3 is CASSPIREDRGRSPLHF. The CDR3 DNA sequence: TGTGCCAGCAGTCCTATTCGAGAGGACAGGGGGCGATCACCCCTCCACTTT.

The chain links TRBV15 to TRBJ2-5; perhaps TRBD2 as D (5 bases). Germline CDR1 is LNHNV and CDR2 is YYDKDF (reference sequence). V lost 2 bases, J lost 2 bases, and 12 bases lay in between. The CDR3 totals 15 residues. In DNA form, the CDR3 reads TGTGCCACCAGCAGACGTTCCGGGGTTCAAGAGACCCAGTACTTC. Translated, it gives CATSRRSGVQETQYF. The complete variable domain, with remaining parts taken from reference TRBV15 and TRBJ2-5, reads DAMVIQNPRYQVTQFGKPVTLSCSQTLNHNVMYWYQQKSSQAPKLLFHYYDKDFNNEADTPDNFQSRRPNTSFCFLDIRSPGLGDTAMYLCATSRRSGVQETQYFGPGTRLLVL.

This chain uses TRBV4-1 with TRBJ1-5; D may be TRBD1 (5 bases). Per the germline V gene, CDR1 is MGHRA and CDR2 is YSYEKL. The CDR3 runs 16 residues. V dropped 1 base and J dropped 3 bases, with 13 bases sitting between them. This CDR3 reads CASSQGSSGINQPQHF. In nucleotides, the CDR3 is TGCGCCAGCAGCCAAGGATCGTCAGGGATCAATCAGCCCCAGCATTTT.

The rearrangement uses TRBV7-9 and TRBJ2-1, with D perhaps matching TRBD2 (7 bases). Germline V CDR1 and CDR2: SEHNR, FQNEAQ (reference sequence). This CDR3 comprises 18 residues. Trimming pared 5 bases from V and 0 bases from J, leaving 20 bases between. In DNA form, the CDR3 reads TGTGCCAGCAGCCCCCCTAGGGGGGGGGCTAGCTCCTACAATGAGCAGTTCTTC. Residues: CASSPPRGGASSYNEQFF.

V usage is TRBV20-1 and J usage is TRBJ1-4; the D gene is possibly TRBD1 (6 bases). With 8 bases removed from V and 4 bases from J, the gap between germline ends came to 17 bases. The germline V gene has CDR1 DFQATT and CDR2 SNEGSKA (reference sequence). The CDR3 has 14 amino acids. The CDR3 is CSPQAGVNNEKLFF. DNA of the CDR3: TGCAGTCCCCAAGCAGGGGTAAATAATGAAAAACTGTTTTTT.

This clonotype was picked up a small number of times. The rearrangement uses TRBV25-1 and TRBJ2-1; 8 nucleotides agree with TRBD2. The CDR3 loop spans 14 amino acids. CDR1 and CDR2 (germline): MGHDK, SYGVNS. J lost 6 bases, V lost 7 bases, and 8 bases had no gene match. The CDR3 DNA reads TGTGCCAGCAAGGGACTAGGACTCTCCAATGAGCAGTTCTTC. Encoded protein: CASKGLGLSNEQFF. The full variable domain, rest sourced from reference TRBV25-1 and TRBJ2-1, is EADIYQTPRYLVIGTGKKITLECSQTMGHDKMYWYQQDPGMELHLIHYSYGVNSTEKGDLSSESTVSRIRTEHFPLTLESARPSHTSQYLCASKGLGLSNEQFFGPGTRLTVL.

This clonotype was found many times. The V gene is TRBV6-6, the J gene TRBJ2-7; no clear D. Germline V gives CDR1 MNHNY, CDR2 SVGAGI (reference sequence). The CDR3 totals 15 residues. The ends were cut back, 2 bases at V and 0 bases at J, with 11 bases in the middle. The CDR3 DNA sequence: TGTGCCAGCAGTTACGTCAGGCGAAGCTCCTACGAGCAGTACTTC. Protein: CASSYVRRSSYEQYF.

The J gene is TRBJ2-1, the V gene TRBV3-1; 8 positions agree with TRBD2. V was clipped by 0 bases and J by 7 bases; unmatched bases: 5. The CDR3 consists of 15 residues. Per the germline V gene, CDR1 is LGHDT and CDR2 is YNNKEL (reference sequence). CDR3 protein: CASSQDGLALNEQFF. As DNA, the CDR3 is TGTGCCAGCAGCCAAGATGGACTAGCCCTGAATGAGCAGTTCTTC.

The V call is TRBV29-1, the J call TRBJ2-2, with D perhaps TRBD1 (6 bases). Trimming left V 7 bases short and J 1 base short, with 10 bases between. Germline CDR1 and CDR2: SQVTM and ANQGSEA. This CDR3 spans 13 amino acids. In nucleotides, the CDR3 is TGCAGCGCAATACAGGGGAACACCGGGGAGCTGTTTTTT. The encoded protein is CSAIQGNTGELFF.

CDR3 sequence (DNA): TGCGCCAGCAGCCCCGGGGAGGGAACAGATACGCAGTATTTT. It encodes CASSPGEGTDTQYF. The rearrangement links TRBV5-1 to TRBJ2-3, with 7 nucleotides matching TRBD2. Germline-derived CDR1 and CDR2 are SGHRS and YFSETQ. CDR3 length equals 14 residues. V gave up 4 bases and J gave up 3 bases; unmatched junction bases: 5.

This clonotype has ten or more counts. In DNA form, the CDR3 reads TGTGCCAGCAGCGTAGGGGCTAGCGGGGGTTACGAGCAGTACTTC. This encodes CASSVGASGGYEQYF. The J gene is TRBJ2-7, the V gene TRBV9; 10 bases align to TRBD2. The germline V gene has CDR1 SGDLS and CDR2 YYNGEE. With V trimmed by 0 bases and J by 4 bases, 4 bases remained unmatched. The CDR3 totals 15 residues.

This rearrangement joins TRBV28 to TRBJ2-3, with TRBD2 matching over 9 bases. Trimming cost V 4 bases and J 6 bases; bases outside gene matches: 5. This CDR3 region has 14 residues. CDR1 MDHEN and CDR2 SYDVKM come from the germline V gene. In DNA form, the CDR3 reads TGTGCCAGCAGTTCGGGACTAGCTCCCGATACGCAGTATTTT. Its translation is CASSSGLAPDTQYF.